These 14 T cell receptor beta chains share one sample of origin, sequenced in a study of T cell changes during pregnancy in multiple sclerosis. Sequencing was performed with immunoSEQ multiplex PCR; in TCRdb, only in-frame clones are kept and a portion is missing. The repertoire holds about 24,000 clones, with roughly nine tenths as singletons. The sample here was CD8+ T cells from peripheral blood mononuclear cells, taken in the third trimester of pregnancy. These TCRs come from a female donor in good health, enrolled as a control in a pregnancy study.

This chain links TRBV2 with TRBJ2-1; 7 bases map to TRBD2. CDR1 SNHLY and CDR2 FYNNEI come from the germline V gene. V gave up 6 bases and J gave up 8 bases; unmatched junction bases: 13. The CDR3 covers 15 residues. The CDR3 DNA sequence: TGTGCCAGCAGCCCCTTGGCGGCGGGAGTCGATGAGCAGTTCTTC. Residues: CASSPLAAGVDEQFF.

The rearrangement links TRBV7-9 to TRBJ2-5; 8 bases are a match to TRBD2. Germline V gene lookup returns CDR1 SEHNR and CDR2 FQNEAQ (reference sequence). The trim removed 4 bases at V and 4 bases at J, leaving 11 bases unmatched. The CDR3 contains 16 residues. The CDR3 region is CASSSREAGVLETQYF. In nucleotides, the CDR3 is TGTGCCAGCAGCTCCCGCGAAGCGGGAGTCTTAGAGACCCAGTACTTC.

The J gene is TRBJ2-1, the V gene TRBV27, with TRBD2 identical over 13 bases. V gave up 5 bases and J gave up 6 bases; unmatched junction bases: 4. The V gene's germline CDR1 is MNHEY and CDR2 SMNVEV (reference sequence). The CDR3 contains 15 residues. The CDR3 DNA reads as TGTGCCAGCAGTCCCGGACTAGCGGGAGTCAATGAGCAGTTCTTC. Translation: CASSPGLAGVNEQFF.

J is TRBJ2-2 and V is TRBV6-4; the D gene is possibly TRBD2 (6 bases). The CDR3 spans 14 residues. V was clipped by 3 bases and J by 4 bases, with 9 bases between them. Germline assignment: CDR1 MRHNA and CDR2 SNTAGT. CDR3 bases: TGTGCCAGCAGTGAGGGGGGAACCACCGGGGAGCTGTTTTTT. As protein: CASSEGGTTGELFF.

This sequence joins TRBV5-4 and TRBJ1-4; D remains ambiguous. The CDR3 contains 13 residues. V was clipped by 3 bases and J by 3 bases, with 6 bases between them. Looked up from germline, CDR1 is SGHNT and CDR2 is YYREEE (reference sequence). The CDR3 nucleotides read TGTGCCAGCAGCTGGAGTCCTAATGAAAAACTGTTTTTT. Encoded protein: CASSWSPNEKLFF.

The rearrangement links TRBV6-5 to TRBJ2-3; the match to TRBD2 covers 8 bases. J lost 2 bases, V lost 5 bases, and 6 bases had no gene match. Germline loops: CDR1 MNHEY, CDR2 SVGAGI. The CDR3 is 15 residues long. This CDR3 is CASSTLAGLTDTQYF. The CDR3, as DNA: TGTGCCAGCAGTACATTAGCGGGGCTCACAGATACGCAGTATTTT.

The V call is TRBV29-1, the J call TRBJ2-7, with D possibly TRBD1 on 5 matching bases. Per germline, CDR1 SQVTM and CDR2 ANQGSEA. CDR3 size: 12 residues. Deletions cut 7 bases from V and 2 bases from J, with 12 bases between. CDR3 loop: CSAIETAYEQYF. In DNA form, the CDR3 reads TGCAGCGCCATAGAGACAGCCTACGAGCAGTACTTC.

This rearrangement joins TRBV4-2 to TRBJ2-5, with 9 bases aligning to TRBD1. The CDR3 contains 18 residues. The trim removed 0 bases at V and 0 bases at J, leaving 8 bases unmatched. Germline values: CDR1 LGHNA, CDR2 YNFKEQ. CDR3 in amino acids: CASSQDWTGTGHQETQYF. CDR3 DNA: TGTGCCAGCAGCCAAGATTGGACCGGGACAGGGCACCAAGAGACCCAGTACTTC.

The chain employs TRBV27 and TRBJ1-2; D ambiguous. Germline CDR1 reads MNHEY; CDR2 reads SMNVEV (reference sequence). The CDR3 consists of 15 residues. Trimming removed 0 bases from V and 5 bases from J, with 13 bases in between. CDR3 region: CASSLSNRRVYGYTF. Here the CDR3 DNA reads TGTGCCAGCAGTTTATCGAACCGGCGGGTTTATGGCTACACCTTC.

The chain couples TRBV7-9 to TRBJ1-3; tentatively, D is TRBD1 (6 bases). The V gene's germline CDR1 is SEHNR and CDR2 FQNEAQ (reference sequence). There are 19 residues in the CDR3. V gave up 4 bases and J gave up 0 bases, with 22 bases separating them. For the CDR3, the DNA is TGTGCCAGCAGCTCCCCGCGACAGGTCCTACCAAGCTCTGGAAACACCATATATTTT. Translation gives CASSSPRQVLPSSGNTIYF.

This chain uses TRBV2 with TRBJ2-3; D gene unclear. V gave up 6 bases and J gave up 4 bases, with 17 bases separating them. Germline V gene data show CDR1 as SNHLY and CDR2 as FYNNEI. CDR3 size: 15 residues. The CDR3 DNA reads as TGTGCCAGCAGGGAGACCCCCGGGTGGGCAGATACGCAGTATTTT. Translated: CASRETPGWADTQYF.

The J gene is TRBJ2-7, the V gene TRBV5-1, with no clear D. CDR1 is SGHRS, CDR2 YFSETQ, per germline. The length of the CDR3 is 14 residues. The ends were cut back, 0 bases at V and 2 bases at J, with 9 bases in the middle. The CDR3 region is CASSLAAGTYEQYF. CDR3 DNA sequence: TGCGCCAGCAGCTTGGCGGCAGGCACCTACGAGCAGTACTTC. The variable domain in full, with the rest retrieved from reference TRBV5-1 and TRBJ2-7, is KAGVTQTPRYLIKTRGQQVTLSCSPISGHRSVSWYQQTPGQGLQFLFEYFSETQRNKGNFPGRFSGRQFSNSRSEMNVSTLELGDSALYLCASSLAAGTYEQYFGPGTRLTVT.

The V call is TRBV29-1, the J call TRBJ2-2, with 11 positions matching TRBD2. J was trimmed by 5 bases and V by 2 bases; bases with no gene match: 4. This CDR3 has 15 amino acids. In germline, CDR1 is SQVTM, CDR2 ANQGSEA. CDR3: CSVELAGGGTGELFF. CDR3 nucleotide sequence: TGCAGCGTTGAATTAGCGGGAGGGGGTACCGGGGAGCTGTTTTTT.

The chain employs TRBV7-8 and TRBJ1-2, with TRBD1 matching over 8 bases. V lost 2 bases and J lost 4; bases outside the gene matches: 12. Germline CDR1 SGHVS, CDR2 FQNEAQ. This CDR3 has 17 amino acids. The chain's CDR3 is CASSLLDRDVGLYGYTF. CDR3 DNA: TGTGCCAGCAGCTTACTGGACAGGGATGTCGGGCTCTATGGCTACACCTTC.